The 3 T cell receptor beta chains below all came from one sample that was sequenced in a study of T cells in Graves' hyperthyroidism and ophthalmopathy. RNA transcripts were the template for amplifying TCR beta CDR3 regions. HTBI primers drove first-round RT-PCR of the TCR CDR3. TCRdb fed the multiplex PCR reads into MiXCR, producing one record per CDR3 protein. The sample lists 300,000 to 450,000 distinct CDR3 sequences; over 10% were seen once. Sequenced: blood. The receptors come from a woman under 30 with Graves' hyperthyroidism.

This clonotype was counted at least ten times. CDR3 residues: CASSHLIGPETQYF. For the CDR3, the DNA is TGTGCCAGCAGCCACCTAATCGGGCCAGAGACCCAGTACTTC. The chain employs TRBV7-8 and TRBJ2-5; D is ambiguous. V lost 5 bases and J lost 4, with 14 bases in between. CDR1 SGHVS and CDR2 FQNEAQ come from the germline V gene. This CDR3 spans 14 amino acids. The full variable domain, rest sourced from reference TRBV7-8 and TRBJ2-5, is GAGVSQSPRYKVAKRGQDVALRCDPISGHVSLFWYQQALGQGPEFLTYFQNEAQLDKSGLPSDRFFAERPEGSVSTLKIQRTQQEDSAVYLCASSHLIGPETQYFGPGTRLLVL.

This clonotype was counted at least ten times. J is TRBJ2-1 and V is TRBV7-8; TRBD1 aligns across 9 bases. Trimming took 2 bases from V and 0 from J; bases not matched to a gene: 5. The CDR3 extends over 17 amino acids. Germline loops: CDR1 SGHVS, CDR2 FQNEAQ. CDR3 sequence reads: CASSLRTGDSSYNEQFF. The DNA of the CDR3 is TGTGCCAGCAGCTTACGGACAGGGGATAGCTCCTACAATGAGCAGTTCTTC. Together with reference TRBV7-8 and TRBJ2-1, the CDR3 gives the full variable domain: GAGVSQSPRYKVAKRGQDVALRCDPISGHVSLFWYQQALGQGPEFLTYFQNEAQLDKSGLPSDRFFAERPEGSVSTLKIQRTQQEDSAVYLCASSLRTGDSSYNEQFFGPGTRLTVL.

This clonotype was observed at least ten times. The genes are TRBV28 and TRBJ1-3; the D gene is possibly TRBD1 (5 bases). Germline lookup yields CDR1 MDHEN and CDR2 SYDVKM. This CDR3 has 15 amino acids. V was clipped by 2 bases and J by 4 bases, with 12 bases between them. CDR3 DNA: TGTGCCAGCAGTTTAGGGGGATCGAGAGGAAACACCATATATTTT. This translates into CASSLGGSRGNTIYF.